Sequencing of this T cell receptor beta chain was carried out in a study of cytomegalovirus exposure and HLA in healthy donors. Study outcomes and limitations: After further analysis at a later stage, 15,000 to 20,000 TCR beta sequences were associated with HLA alleles at 0.05 false discovery rate. The authors later linked a missense DCLRE1C variant to TCR beta V- and J-gene trimming.

Turning to this clone: Its target is unknown.

Donors counted as nominally healthy when sampled, yet unrecorded immune exposures were likely. The V gene end was trimmed by 2 bases and the J gene end by 2 bases; junction bases not matched to a gene: 4. Per the germline V gene, CDR1 is SGHRS and CDR2 is YFSETQ. The CDR3 has 15 residues. The PCR ran on 60 Vbeta and 13 Jbeta primers. Only in-frame clones appear in the TCRdb table, and some are missing; sequencing was by immunoSEQ multiplex PCR. The sample lists about 180,000 clones, approximately 88% occurring once. This sequence originates from a boy between 2 and 10 years old in good health and CMV-seronegative. Source material: PBMCs. The chain employs TRBV5-1 and TRBJ2-3; the match to TRBD2 covers 8 bases. The chain's CDR3 is CASSLVSGITDTQYF. The CDR3 nucleotides are TGCGCCAGCAGCTTAGTTAGCGGGATCACAGATACGCAGTATTTT.